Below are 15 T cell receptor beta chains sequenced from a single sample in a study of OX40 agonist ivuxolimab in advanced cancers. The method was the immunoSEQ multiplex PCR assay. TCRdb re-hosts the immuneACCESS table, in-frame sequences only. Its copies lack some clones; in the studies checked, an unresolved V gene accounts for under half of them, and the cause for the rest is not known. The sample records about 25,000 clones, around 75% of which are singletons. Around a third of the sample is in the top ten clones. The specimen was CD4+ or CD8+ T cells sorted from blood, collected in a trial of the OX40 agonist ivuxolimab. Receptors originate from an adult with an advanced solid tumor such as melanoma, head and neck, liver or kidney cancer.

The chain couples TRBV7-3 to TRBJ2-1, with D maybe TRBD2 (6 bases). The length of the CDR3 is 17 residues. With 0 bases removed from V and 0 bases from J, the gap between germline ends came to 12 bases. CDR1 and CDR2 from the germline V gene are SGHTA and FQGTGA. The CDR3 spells CASSLTVAGSSYNEQFF. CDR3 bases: TGTGCCAGCAGCTTAACGGTGGCGGGGAGCTCCTACAATGAGCAGTTCTTC.

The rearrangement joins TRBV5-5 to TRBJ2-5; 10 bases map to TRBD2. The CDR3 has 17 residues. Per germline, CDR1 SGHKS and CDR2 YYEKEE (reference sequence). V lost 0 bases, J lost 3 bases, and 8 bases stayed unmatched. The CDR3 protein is CASSLAEREGWEETQYF. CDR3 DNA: TGTGCCAGCAGCTTGGCTGAGCGGGAGGGATGGGAAGAGACCCAGTACTTC.

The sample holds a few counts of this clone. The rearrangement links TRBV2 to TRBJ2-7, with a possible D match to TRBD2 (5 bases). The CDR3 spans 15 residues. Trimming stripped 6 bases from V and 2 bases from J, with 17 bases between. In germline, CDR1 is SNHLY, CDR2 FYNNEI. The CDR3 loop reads CASRGDRQDPYEQYF. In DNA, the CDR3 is TGTGCCAGCAGGGGAGATCGGCAGGACCCCTACGAGCAGTACTTC.

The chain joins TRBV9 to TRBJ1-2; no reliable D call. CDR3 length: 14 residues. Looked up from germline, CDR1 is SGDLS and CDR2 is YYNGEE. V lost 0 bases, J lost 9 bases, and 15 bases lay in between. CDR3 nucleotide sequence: TGTGCCAGCAGCGTAGGAAGAGGGATAGAGAGCTACACCTTC. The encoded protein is CASSVGRGIESYTF.

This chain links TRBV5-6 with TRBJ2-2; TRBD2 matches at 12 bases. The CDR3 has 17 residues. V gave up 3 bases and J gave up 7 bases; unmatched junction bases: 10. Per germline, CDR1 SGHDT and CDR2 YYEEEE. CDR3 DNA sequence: TGTGCCAGCAGCTGGGGACTAGCGGGCTCCCTCAGCGGGGAGCTGTTTTTT. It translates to CASSWGLAGSLSGELFF. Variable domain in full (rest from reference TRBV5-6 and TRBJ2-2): DAGVTQSPTHLIKTRGQQVTLRCSPKSGHDTVSWYQQALGQGPQFIFQYYEEEERQRGNFPDRFSGHQFPNYSSELNVNALLLGDSALYLCASSWGLAGSLSGELFFGEGSRLTVL.

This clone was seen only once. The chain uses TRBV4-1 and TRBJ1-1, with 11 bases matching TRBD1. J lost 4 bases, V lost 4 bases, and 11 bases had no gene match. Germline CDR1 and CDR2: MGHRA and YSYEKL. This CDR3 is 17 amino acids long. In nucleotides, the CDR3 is TGCGCCAGCAGCCCCGGACAGGGGGCGGTAGAGGTCACTGAAGCTTTCTTT. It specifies CASSPGQGAVEVTEAFF.

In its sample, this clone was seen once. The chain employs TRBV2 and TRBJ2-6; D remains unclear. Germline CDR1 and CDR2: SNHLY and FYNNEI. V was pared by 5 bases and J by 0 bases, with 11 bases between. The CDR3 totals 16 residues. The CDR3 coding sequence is TGTGCCAGCAGTCGATCCCGTTTCTCTGGGGCCAACGTCCTGACTTTC. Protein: CASSRSRFSGANVLTF.

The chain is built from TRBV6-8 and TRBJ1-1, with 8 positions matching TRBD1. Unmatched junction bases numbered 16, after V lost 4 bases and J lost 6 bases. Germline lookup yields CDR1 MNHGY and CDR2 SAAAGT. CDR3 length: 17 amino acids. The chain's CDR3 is CASSSFCRTGRLAEAFF. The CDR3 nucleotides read TGTGCCAGCAGTTCTTTTTGCCGGACAGGGAGGTTGGCTGAAGCTTTCTTT.

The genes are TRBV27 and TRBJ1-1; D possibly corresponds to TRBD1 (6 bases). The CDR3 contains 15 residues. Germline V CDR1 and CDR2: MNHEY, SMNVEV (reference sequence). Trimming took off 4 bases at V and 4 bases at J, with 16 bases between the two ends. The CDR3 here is CASSSPFGRGTEAFF. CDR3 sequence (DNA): TGTGCCAGCAGTTCGCCATTCGGCAGGGGCACTGAAGCTTTCTTT.

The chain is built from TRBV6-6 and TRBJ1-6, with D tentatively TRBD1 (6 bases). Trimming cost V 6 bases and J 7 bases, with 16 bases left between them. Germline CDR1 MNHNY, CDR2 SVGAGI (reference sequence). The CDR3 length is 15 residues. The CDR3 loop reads CASSPRLGQNSPLHF. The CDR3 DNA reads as TGTGCCAGCAGCCCTAGGCTCGGACAGAATTCACCCCTCCACTTT.

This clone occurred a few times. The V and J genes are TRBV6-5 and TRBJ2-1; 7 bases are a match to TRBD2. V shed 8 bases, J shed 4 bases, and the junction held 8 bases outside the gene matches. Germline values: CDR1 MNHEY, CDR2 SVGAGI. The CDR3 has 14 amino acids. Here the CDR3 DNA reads TGTGCCAGCTCTAGACGGGAGGCGTACAATGAGCAGTTCTTC. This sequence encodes CASSRREAYNEQFF.

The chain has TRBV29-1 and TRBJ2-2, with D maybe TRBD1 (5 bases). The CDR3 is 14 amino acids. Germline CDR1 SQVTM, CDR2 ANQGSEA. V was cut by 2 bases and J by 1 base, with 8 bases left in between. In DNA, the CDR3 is TGCAGCGTTGAAAGACAGAAGAACACCGGGGAGCTGTTTTTT. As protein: CSVERQKNTGELFF.

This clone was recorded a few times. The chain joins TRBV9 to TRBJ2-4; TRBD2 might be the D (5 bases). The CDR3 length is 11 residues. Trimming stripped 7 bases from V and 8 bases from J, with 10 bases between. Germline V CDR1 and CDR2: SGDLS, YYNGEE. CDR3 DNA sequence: TGTGCCAGCGAGGGAACGGACATTCAGTACTTC. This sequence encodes CASEGTDIQYF.

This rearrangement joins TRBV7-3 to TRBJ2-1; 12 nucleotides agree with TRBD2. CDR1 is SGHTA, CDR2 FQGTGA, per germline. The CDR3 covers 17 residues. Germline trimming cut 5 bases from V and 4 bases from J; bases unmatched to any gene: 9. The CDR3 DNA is TGTGCCAGCAGCCGAAGAGGACTAGCGGGGAATTACAATGAGCAGTTCTTC. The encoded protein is CASSRRGLAGNYNEQFF.

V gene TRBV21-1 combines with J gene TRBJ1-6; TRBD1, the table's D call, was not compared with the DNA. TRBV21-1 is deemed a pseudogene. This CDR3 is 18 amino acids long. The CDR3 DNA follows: TGTGCCAGCAGCAAAGGACAGGGGGGGACAGTCCATAATTCACCCCTCCACTTT. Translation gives CASSKGQGGTVHNSPLHF.